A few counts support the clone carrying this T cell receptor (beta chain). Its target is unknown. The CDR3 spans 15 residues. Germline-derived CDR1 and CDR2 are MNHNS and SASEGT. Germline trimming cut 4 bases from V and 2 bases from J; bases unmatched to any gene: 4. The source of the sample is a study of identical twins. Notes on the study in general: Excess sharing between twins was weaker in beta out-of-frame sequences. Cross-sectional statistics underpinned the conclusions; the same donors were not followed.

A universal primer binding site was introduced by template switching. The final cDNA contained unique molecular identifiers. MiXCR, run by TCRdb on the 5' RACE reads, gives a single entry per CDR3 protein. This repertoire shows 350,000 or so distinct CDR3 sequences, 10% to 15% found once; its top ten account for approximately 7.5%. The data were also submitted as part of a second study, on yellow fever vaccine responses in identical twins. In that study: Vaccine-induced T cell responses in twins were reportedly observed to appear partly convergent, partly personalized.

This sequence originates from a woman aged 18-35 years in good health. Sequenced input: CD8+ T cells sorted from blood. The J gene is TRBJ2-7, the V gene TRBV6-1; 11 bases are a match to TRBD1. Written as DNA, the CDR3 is TGTGCCAGCAGTGTTCCGGGACAGGGGGCCTACGAGCAGTACGTC. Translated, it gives CASSVPGQGAYEQYV.